Sequencing of this T cell receptor (beta chain) was carried out in a study of control samples from healthy donors and cancer patients. Clones were sequenced by immunoSEQ multiplex PCR, and TCRdb holds only the in-frame ones, with some missing. The table lists 160,000 or so clones, about 94% of them singletons. Germline assignment: CDR1 KGHSH and CDR2 LQKENI. The V end was cut by 3 bases, the J end by 8 bases, with 11 bases between. The CDR3 spans 14 residues. This TCR was sampled from a man aged 50 to 60 in good health. This chain links TRBV18 with TRBJ1-6; D not certain. Input material: blood. The DNA for the CDR3 is TGTGCCAGCTCACCCTCCGGAACGGATTCACCCCTCCACTTT. This encodes CASSPSGTDSPLHF.